The entry below gives a single T cell receptor (beta chain) sequence along with its context. Its antigen specificity is not known. No per-base quality is available; no much larger clone lies one base away. The method behind the library was PCR. The sample was run on an Illumina HiSeq 2500. To reduce PCR and sequencing biases, unique molecular identifiers were incorporated into the TCR beta cDNA libraries. Per 1 to 10 million input T cells, roughly 0.5 million cDNA molecules were obtained, such that each molecule approximated one T cell. The patient libraries were prepared and sequenced using the same protocol as the earlier healthy control dataset. Within a given batch, samples were prepared together, multiplexed and sequenced on the same HiSeq lane. For the original study's pipeline: MIGEC handled the raw barcoded reads, throwing out single-read molecular identifier groups before consensus assembly and CDR3 extraction. Clonotype tables were post-analysed with VDJtools, normalizing diversity by down-sampling all datasets to the smallest sample size. To correct batch-related cross-sample contamination, repertoire overlap clustering matched CDR3 amino acid sequences but not nucleotide sequences. Starting from the raw public reads, TCRdb applied fastp trimming at Q25, assembled clones with MiXCR and retained in-frame beta chains. CDR3 protein sequences are deduplicated, and each keeps its most common genes and DNA. The V and J calls, along with clone size, are taken from TCRdb and not from the paper's own processing. For this sample the table gives more than 500,000 distinct CDR3 sequences, of which under 40% were detected only once. The top ten constitute around 5.9% of the sample.

Taken from cysteine to phenylalanine, the CDR3 has 13 residues. The entry retains the CDR3 DNA only, 39 bases that are in frame from base 1. The germline V gene specifies SGHTA as CDR1 and FQGNSA as CDR2. Trimming takes 5 bases from V and 4 bases from J, and the germline ends sit 11 bases apart. To demonstrate the VDJtools post-analysis software, TCR beta repertoires were profiled from the peripheral blood of 13 young patients with multiple sclerosis. The multiple sclerosis patients were children and adolescents between about 6 and 15 years of age. This specimen belongs to a study of post-analysis software for immune sequencing data (dated by TCRdb to about 2015). Regarding the study in general: Relapsing-remitting, secondary progressive and progressive-relapsing multiple sclerosis were recorded as disease courses, and subtype annotation was lacking for some patients. The patient repertoires were set against 10 or so previously published healthy control repertoires from donors whose ages ranged from 6 to 25 years. A subset of samples was prepared in parallel using single-end sample barcoding, then pooled and co-amplified after Illumina adapter ligation. Broader findings and caveats from the paper: Significantly lower normalized Chao1 diversity was found in multiple sclerosis patients than in controls, suggesting substantial peripheral T-cell clonal expansion. Direct clustering with F measure showed strong co-clustering of samples prepared in the same batch, prompting a batch-effect correction. The multiple sclerosis patient group was slightly younger than the control group. Significantly higher frequencies in patients than in controls were found for about five TRBV segments, including TRBV5-6, TRBV5-1 and TRBV20-1.

The sequenced sample consisted of blood. Rearrangement joined TRBV7-2 to TRBJ2-5; the D segment cannot be called with confidence. This clonotype originated in a girl between 2 and 17 years old with multiple sclerosis. The bases read TGTGCCAGCAGCAACTCGATAGGAGAGACCCAGTACTTC. Translation gives CASSNSIGETQYF. Joined to the reference TRBV7-2 and TRBJ2-5 proteins, this CDR3 gives the full variable domain: GAGVSQSPSNKVTEKGKDVELRCDPISGHTALYWYRQSLGQGLEFLIYFQGNSAPDKSGLPSDRFSAERTGGSVSTLTIQRTQQEDSAVYLCASSNSIGETQYFGPGTRLLVL.